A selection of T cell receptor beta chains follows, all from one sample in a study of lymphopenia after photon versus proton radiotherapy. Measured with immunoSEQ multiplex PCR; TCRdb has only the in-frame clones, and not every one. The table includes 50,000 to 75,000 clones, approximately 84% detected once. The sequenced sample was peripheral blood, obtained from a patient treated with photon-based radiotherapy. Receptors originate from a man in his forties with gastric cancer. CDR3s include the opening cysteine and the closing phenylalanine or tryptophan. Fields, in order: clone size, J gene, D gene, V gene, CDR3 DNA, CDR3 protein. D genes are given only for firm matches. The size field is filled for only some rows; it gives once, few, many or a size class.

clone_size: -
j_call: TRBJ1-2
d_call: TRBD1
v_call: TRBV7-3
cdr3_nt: TGTGCCAGCAGCTTATTGGGACAGGGTGGCTACACCTTC
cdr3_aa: CASSLLGQGGYTF

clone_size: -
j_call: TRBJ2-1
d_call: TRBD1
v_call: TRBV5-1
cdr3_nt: TGCGCCAGCAGCTTAGGGACAGGCTACAATGAGCAGTTCTTC
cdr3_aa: CASSLGTGYNEQFF

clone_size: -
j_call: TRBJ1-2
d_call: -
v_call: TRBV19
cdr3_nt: TGTGCCAGTAGTATGGCGTGGGCCAGGGTTGCTGGCTACACCTTC
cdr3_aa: CASSMAWARVAGYTF

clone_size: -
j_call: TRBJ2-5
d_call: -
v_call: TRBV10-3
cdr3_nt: TGTGCCATCAGTGACCGGGGGGTCGCGAGGGGGCAAGAGACCCAGTACTTC
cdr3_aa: CAISDRGVARGQETQYF

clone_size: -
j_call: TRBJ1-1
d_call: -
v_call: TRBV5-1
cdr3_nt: TGCGCCAGCAGCCCGGGACGGCCCATGAACACTGAAGCTTTCTTT
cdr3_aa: CASSPGRPMNTEAFF

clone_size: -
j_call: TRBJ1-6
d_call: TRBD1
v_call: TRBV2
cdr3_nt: TGTGCCAGCGGAACCGGGACAGATAATTCACCCCTCCACTTT
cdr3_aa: CASGTGTDNSPLHF

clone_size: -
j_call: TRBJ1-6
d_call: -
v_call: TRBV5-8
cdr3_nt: TGTGCCAGCAGCTTGTCCAACGGGCTGAAGAATTCACCCCTCCACTTT
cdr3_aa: CASSLSNGLKNSPLHF

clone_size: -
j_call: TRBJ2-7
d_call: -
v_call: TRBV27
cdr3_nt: TGTGCCAGCAGTTCACGGGGCGATTCCTACGAGCAGTACTTC
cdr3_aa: CASSSRGDSYEQYF

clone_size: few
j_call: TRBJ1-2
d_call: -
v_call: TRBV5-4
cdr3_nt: TGTGCCAGCAGCTTGTCAGGGAGGGTCGGCTACACCTTC
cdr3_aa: CASSLSGRVGYTF

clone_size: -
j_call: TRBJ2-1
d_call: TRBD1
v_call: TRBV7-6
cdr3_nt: TGTGCCAGCAGCTTAGGCGGACAGGGTCATGAGCAGTTCTTC
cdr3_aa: CASSLGGQGHEQFF

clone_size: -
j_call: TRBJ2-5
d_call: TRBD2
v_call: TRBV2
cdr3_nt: TGTGCCAGTGTAGCGGGGGGGTACCAAGAGACCCAGTACTTC
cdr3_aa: CASVAGGYQETQYF

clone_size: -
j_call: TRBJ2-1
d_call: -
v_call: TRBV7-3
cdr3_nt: TGTGCCAGCAGCTTCAACGGGGAGCAGTTCTTC
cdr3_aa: CASSFNGEQFF

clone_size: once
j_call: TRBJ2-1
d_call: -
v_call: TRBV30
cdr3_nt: TGTGCCTGGAGTAGCGGGGCAGGGGTGAATGAGCAGTTCTTC
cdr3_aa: CAWSSGAGVNEQFF

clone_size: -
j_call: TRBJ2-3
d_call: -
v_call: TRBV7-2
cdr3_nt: TGTGCCAGCAGCTTAGGTAGCGTGAGCACAGATACGCAGTATTTT
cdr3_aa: CASSLGSVSTDTQYF

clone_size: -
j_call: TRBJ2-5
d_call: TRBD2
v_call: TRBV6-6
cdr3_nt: TGTGCCAGCAGCTTAGCGGGGGCGGCAGAGACCCAGTACTTC
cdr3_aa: CASSLAGAAETQYF

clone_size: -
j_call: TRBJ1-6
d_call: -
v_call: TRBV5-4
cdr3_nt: TGTGCCAGCAGCTTGGAGTCACAGGGACGTTCACCCCTCCACTTT
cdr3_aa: CASSLESQGRSPLHF

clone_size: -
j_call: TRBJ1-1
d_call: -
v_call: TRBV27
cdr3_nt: TGTGCCAGCAGTCCCTCGACAGCGAACACTGAAGCTTTCTTT
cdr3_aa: CASSPSTANTEAFF

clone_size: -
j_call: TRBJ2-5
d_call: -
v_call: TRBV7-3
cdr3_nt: TGTGCCAGCAGCTTAGAAGCAGGGGCCAACCAAGAGACCCAGTACTTC
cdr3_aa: CASSLEAGANQETQYF

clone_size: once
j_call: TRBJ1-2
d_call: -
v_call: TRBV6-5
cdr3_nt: TGTGCCAGCTTCTCTTGGGACTTCGGCTATGGCTACACCTTC
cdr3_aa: CASFSWDFGYGYTF

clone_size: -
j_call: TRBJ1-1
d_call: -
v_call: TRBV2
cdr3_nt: TGTGCCAGCAGTGAACTGGAGGACACTGAAGCTTTCTTT
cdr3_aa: CASSELEDTEAFF

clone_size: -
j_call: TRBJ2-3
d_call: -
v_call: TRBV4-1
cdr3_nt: TGCGCCAGCAGCCAGACAGTGACAACAGATACGCAGTATTTT
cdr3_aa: CASSQTVTTDTQYF

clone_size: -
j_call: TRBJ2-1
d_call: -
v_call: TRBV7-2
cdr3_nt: TGTGCCAGCAGCTTTCCAGGAGGGGGCAATGAGCAGTTCTTC
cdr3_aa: CASSFPGGGNEQFF

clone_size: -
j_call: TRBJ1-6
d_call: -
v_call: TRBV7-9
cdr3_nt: TGTGCCAGCAGCTTGGGACTGGGCGGTAATTCACCCCTCCACTTT
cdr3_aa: CASSLGLGGNSPLHF

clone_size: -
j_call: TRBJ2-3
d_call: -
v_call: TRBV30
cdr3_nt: TGTGCCTGGGACCCGGGGCCTCCCGGAACGCAGTATTTT
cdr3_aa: CAWDPGPPGTQYF

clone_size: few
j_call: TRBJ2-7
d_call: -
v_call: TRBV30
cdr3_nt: TGTGCCTGGAGTTCTTCCTACGAGCAGTACTTC
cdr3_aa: CAWSSSYEQYF

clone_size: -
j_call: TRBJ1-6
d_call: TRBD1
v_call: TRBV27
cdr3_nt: TGTGCCAGCAGCACCGGGACAGGGGTCTCACCCCTCCACTTT
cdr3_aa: CASSTGTGVSPLHF

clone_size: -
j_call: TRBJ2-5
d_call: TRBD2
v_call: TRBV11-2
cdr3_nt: TGTGCCAGCAGCTTACCGGGAGGGGAGACCCAGTACTTC
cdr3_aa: CASSLPGGETQYF

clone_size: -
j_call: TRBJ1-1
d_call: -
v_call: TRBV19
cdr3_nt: TGTGCCAGTAGTAGAAGGATGAACACTGAAGCTTTCTTT
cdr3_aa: CASSRRMNTEAFF